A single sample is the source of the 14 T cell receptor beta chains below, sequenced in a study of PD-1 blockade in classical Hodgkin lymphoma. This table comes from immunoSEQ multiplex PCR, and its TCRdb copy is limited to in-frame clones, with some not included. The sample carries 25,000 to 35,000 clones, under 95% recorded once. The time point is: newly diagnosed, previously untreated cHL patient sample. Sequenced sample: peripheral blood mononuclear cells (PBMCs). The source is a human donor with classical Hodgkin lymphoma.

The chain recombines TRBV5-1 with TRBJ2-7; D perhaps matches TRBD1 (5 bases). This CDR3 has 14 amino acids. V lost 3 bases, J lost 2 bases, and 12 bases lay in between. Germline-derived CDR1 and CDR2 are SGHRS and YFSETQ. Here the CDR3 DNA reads TGCGCCAGCAGCTATTATCTAGGGGCCTACGAGCAGTACTTC. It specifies CASSYYLGAYEQYF.

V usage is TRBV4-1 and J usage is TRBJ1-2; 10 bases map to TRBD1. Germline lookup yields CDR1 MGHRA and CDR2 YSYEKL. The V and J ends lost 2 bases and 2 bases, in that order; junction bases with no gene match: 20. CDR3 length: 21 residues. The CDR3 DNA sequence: TGCGCCAGCAGCCAACGTACCCTCTACGTCGGGACAGGGGCACCAAACTATGGCTACACCTTC. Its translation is CASSQRTLYVGTGAPNYGYTF.

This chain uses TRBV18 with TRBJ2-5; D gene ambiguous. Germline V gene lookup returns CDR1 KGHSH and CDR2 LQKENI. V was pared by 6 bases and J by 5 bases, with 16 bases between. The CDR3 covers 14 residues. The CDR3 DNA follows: TGTGCCAGCTCCCTACGGACGGAGCCGGAGACCCAGTACTTC. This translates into CASSLRTEPETQYF.

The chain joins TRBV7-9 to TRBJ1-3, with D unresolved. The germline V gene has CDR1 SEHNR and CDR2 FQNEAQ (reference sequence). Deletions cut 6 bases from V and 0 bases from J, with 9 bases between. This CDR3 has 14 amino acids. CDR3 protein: CASRVPVSGNTIYF. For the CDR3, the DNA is TGTGCCAGCAGGGTCCCGGTCTCTGGAAACACCATATATTTT.

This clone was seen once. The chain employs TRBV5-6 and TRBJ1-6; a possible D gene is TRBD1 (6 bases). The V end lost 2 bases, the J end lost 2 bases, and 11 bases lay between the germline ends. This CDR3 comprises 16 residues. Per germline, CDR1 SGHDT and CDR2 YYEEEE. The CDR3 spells CASSLTGTPYNSPLHF. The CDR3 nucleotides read TGTGCCAGCAGCTTAACCGGGACACCCTATAATTCACCCCTCCACTTT. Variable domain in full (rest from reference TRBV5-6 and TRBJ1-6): DAGVTQSPTHLIKTRGQQVTLRCSPKSGHDTVSWYQQALGQGPQFIFQYYEEEERQRGNFPDRFSGHQFPNYSSELNVNALLLGDSALYLCASSLTGTPYNSPLHFGNGTRLTVT.

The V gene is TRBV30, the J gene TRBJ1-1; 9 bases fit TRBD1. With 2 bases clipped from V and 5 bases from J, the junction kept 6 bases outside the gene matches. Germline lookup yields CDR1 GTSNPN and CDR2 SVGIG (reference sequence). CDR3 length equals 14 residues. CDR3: CAWSRTGDLTEAFF. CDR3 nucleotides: TGTGCCTGGAGTCGGACAGGGGATTTAACTGAAGCTTTCTTT.

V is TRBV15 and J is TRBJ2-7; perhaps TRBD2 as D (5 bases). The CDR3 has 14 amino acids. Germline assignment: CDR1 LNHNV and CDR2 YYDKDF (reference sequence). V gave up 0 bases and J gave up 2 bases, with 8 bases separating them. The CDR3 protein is CATSREAAAYEQYF. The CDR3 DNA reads TGTGCCACCAGCAGAGAAGCGGCAGCCTACGAGCAGTACTTC.

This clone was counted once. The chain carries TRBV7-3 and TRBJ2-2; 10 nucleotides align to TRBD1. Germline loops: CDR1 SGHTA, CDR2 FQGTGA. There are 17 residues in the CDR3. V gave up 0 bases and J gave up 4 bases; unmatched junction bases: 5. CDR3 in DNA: TGTGCCAGCAGCTTAACCCCCGGGACAGGGGTCACCGGGGAGCTGTTTTTT. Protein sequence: CASSLTPGTGVTGELFF.

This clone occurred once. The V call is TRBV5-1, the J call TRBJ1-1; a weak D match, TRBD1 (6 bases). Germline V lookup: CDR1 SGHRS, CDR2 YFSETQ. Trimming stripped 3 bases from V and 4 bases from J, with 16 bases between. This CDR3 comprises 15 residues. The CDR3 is CASSSTNAGATEAFF. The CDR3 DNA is TGCGCCAGCAGCTCGACAAACGCAGGGGCCACTGAAGCTTTCTTT.

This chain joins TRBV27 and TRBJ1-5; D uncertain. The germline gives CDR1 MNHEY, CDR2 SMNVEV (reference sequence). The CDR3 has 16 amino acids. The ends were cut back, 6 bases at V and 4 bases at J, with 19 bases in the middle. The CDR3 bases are TGTGCCAGCAGCTTAAAGGCGCGGCAATCTAATCAGCCCCAGCATTTT. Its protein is CASSLKARQSNQPQHF.

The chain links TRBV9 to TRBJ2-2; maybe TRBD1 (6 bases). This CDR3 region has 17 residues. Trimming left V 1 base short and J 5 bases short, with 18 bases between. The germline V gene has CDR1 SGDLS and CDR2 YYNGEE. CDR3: CASSVMVGTLETGELFF. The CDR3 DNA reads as TGTGCCAGCAGCGTAATGGTTGGGACACTCGAGACCGGGGAGCTGTTTTTT.

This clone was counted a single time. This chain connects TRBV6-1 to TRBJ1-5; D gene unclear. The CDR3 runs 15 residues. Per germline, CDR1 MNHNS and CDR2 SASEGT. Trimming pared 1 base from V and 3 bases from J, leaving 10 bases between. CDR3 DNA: TGTGCCAGCAGTGAAGGGGCAGGTTACAATCAGCCCCAGCATTTT. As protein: CASSEGAGYNQPQHF.

The CDR3 loop reads CASRQKGLGNEKLFF. The CDR3 DNA follows: TGCGCCAGCAGACAAAAGGGATTGGGGAATGAAAAACTGTTTTTT. The V and J genes are TRBV4-1 and TRBJ1-4; D uncertain. The CDR3 length is 15 residues. Trimming stripped 6 bases from V and 5 bases from J, with 16 bases between. Germline loops: CDR1 MGHRA, CDR2 YSYEKL.

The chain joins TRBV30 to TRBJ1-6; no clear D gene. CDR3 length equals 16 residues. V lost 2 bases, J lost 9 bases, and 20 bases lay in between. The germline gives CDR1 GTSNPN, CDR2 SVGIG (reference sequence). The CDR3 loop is CAWSTGAELGSSPLHF. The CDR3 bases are TGTGCCTGGAGTACCGGAGCCGAGCTTGGTTCTTCACCCCTCCACTTT.